The rows below give T cell receptor beta chains drawn from one sample of a study of graft-versus-host responses after intestinal transplantation. Clones were sequenced by immunoSEQ multiplex PCR, and TCRdb holds only the in-frame ones, with some missing. The data contain around 110,000 clones, 90% to 95% of them singletons. Antigens of these TCRs are unknown. The sample here was unstimulated CD4+ T cells sorted from spleen or lymph node cells, taken before transplant. The receptor source for this set is a human donor who was the organ donor for an intestinal transplant. Each CDR3 is given with its conserved first and last residue. D genes are given only for firm matches. Expanded clones are given a class, and other clones once, few, many or no size at all.

clone size,D gene,J gene,V gene,CDR3 protein,CDR3 DNA
NA,TRBD2,TRBJ2-2,TRBV11-2,CASSFILAGAGELFF,TGTGCCAGCAGCTTCATCCTAGCGGGAGCCGGGGAGCTGTTTTTT
NA,TRBD1,TRBJ1-2,TRBV7-2,CASSSGTGSEYGYTF,TGTGCCAGCAGCTCAGGGACAGGGTCGGAGTATGGCTACACCTTC
NA,NA,TRBJ1-1,TRBV7-2,CASTQGHSNTEAFF,TGTGCCAGCACCCAGGGACATTCGAACACTGAGGCTTTCTTT
NA,NA,TRBJ1-1,TRBV7-2,CASSLAGGNTEAFF,TGTGCCAGCAGCTTAGCAGGAGGGAACACTGAAGCTTTCTTT
once,TRBD1,TRBJ1-4,TRBV7-2,CASSLAGTGSEKLFF,TGTGCCAGCAGCTTAGCCGGGACAGGCTCTGAAAAACTGTTTTTT
NA,TRBD2,TRBJ2-7,TRBV27,CASSGTRTYEQYF,TGTGCCAGCAGTGGGACTAGGACGTACGAGCAGTACTTC
NA,TRBD2,TRBJ2-3,TRBV4-3,CASSVLAGDADTQYF,TGCGCCAGCAGCGTACTAGCGGGAGACGCAGATACGCAGTATTTT
NA,TRBD1,TRBJ2-3,TRBV5-1,CASSSSLGQGAADTQYF,TGCGCCAGCAGCTCGTCGTTAGGACAGGGGGCCGCAGATACGCAGTATTTT
NA,TRBD1,TRBJ1-1,TRBV7-2,CASSLGPPDRGLVAFF,TGTGCCAGCAGCTTAGGCCCTCCGGACAGGGGGCTTGTAGCTTTCTTT
NA,NA,TRBJ1-1,TRBV6-5,CASSYSVLMNTEAFF,TGTGCCAGCAGTTACTCGGTACTGATGAACACTGAAGCTTTCTTT
NA,NA,TRBJ2-7,TRBV27,CASSLSGRSSYEQYF,TGTGCCAGCAGTTTATCAGGACGGAGCTCCTACGAGCAGTACTTC
NA,TRBD1,TRBJ1-5,TRBV7-8,CASSSNRGNDQPQHF,TGTGCCAGCAGCTCCAACAGGGGAAATGATCAGCCCCAGCATTTT
NA,TRBD1,TRBJ1-1,TRBV19,CASSRQGATMNTEAFF,TGTGCCAGTAGTAGGCAGGGGGCGACGATGAACACTGAAGCTTTCTTT
NA,TRBD2,TRBJ2-7,TRBV19,CASTDKNTPTSGRLGYEQYF,TGTGCCAGTACCGACAAAAACACGCCCACTAGCGGGAGGTTGGGCTACGAGCAGTACTTC
NA,NA,TRBJ1-3,TRBV4-3,CASSQAGSSGNTIYF,TGCGCCAGCAGCCAAGCGGGAAGCTCTGGAAACACCATATATTTT
NA,NA,TRBJ2-1,TRBV7-2,CASSTWSYNEQFF,TGTGCCAGCAGCACGTGGTCCTACAATGAGCAGTTCTTC
NA,NA,TRBJ2-1,TRBV18,CASSAGYNEQFF,TGTGCCAGCTCAGCGGGTTACAATGAGCAGTTCTTC
NA,NA,TRBJ1-1,TRBV19,CASSIRSRSNTEAFF,TGTGCCAGTAGTATAAGGAGCAGATCGAACACTGAAGCTTTCTTT
NA,NA,TRBJ2-1,TRBV4-2,CASSQGVGAPPSYNEQFF,TGTGCCAGCAGCCAAGGCGTCGGAGCCCCTCCTTCCTACAATGAGCAGTTCTTC
once,TRBD1,TRBJ2-7,TRBV27,CASQDHRGRTYEQCF,TGTGCCAGCCAGGACCACAGGGGGCGTACCTACGAGCAGTGCTTC